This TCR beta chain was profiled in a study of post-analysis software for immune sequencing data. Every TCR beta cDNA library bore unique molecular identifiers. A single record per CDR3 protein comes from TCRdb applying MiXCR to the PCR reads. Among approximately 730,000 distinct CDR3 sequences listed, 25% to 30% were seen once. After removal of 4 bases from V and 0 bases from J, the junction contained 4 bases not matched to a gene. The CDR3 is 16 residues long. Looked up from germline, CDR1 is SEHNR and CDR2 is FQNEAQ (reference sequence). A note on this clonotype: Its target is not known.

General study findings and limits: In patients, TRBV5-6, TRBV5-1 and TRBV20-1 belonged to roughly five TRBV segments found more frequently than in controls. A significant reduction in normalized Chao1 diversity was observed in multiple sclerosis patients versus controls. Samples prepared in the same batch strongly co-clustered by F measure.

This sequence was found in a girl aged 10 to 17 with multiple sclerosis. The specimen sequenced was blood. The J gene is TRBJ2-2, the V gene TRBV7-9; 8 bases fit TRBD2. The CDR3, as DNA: TGTGCCAGCAGCTCGGGAGGGCCGGCGAACACCGGGGAGCTGTTTTTT. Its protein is CASSSGGPANTGELFF.